This TCR beta chain derives from a study of OX40 agonist ivuxolimab in advanced cancers. About the research overall: Participants could have had prior anti-PD-1, anti-PD-L1 or anti-CTLA-4 therapy, and roughly 40% had some. Study results and limitations: Circulating CD4+ and CD8+ T cells showed clonal expansion by week 6 at 0.1 to 3.0 mg/kg.

The table came from immunoSEQ multiplex PCR; TCRdb's copy has only in-frame clones and leaves some out. The sample has under 40,000 clones, roughly nine tenths seen once. This clone showed up just once. Its antigen remains unidentified. The study sampled blood at baseline, cycle 4 day 1, and cycle 7 day 1. This CDR3 comprises 10 residues. CDR1 and CDR2 (germline): SGHVT, SQSDAQ. The V gene lost 9 bases and the J gene lost 4 bases, with 4 bases spanning the gap. This specimen consisted of CD4+ or CD8+ T cells sorted from blood, obtained in a trial of the OX40 agonist ivuxolimab. This chain links TRBV7-4 with TRBJ1-3; D is unresolved. This clonotype was sampled from an adult with an advanced solid tumor such as melanoma, head and neck, liver or kidney cancer. The CDR3 nucleotides are TGTGCCAGAGAGGGAAACACCATATATTTT. Amino acid sequence: CAREGNTIYF.